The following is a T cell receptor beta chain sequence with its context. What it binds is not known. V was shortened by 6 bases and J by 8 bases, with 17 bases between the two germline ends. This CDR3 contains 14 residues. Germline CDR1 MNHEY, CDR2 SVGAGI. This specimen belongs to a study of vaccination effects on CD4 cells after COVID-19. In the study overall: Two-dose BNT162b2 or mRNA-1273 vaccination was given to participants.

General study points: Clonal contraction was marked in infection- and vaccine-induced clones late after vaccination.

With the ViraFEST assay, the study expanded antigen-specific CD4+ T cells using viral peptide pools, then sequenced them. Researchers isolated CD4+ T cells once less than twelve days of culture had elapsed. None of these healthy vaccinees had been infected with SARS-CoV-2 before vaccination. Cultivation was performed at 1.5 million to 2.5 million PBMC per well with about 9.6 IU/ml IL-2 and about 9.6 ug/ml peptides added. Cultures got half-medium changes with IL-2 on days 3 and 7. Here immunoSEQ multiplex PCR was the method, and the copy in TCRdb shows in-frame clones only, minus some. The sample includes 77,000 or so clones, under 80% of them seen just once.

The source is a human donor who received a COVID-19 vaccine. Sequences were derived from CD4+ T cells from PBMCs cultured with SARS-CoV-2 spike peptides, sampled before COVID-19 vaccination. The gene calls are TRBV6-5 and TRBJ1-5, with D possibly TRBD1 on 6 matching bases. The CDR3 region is CASRSRDKVEPQHF. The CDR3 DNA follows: TGTGCCAGCAGGTCTCGGGACAAAGTCGAGCCCCAGCATTTT.